The 8 T cell receptor beta chains listed next were all sequenced from one sample in a study of vaccination effects on CD4 cells after COVID-19. For these TCRs, the target antigens are not known. Here immunoSEQ multiplex PCR was the method, and the copy in TCRdb shows in-frame clones only, minus some. The table records approximately 16,000 clones, around 75% of them present only once. Sequencing followed a ViraFEST assay step that expanded antigen-specific CD4+ T cells with viral peptide pools. Culture lasted roughly eleven days before CD4+ T cell isolation. All study participants received two doses of BNT162b2 or mRNA-1273 vaccine. Source: CD4+ T cells from PBMCs cultured with HCoV-NL63 spike peptides, taken after COVID-19 vaccination. The receptors here all came from a human donor who received a COVID-19 vaccine.

V gene TRBV7-8 combines with J gene TRBJ1-2, with 9 bases matching TRBD1. From germline, CDR1 is SGHVS and CDR2 FQNEAQ. CDR3 length: 14 amino acids. V trimming: 5 bases; J trimming: 8 bases; junction bases outside the gene matches: 9. The CDR3 spells CASSRIRDREGYTF. Here the CDR3 DNA reads TGTGCCAGCAGCCGAATCCGGGACAGGGAAGGCTACACCTTC.

CDR3 in amino acids: CASSTTGAIRAFF. The CDR3 bases are TGTGCCAGCAGTACTACAGGGGCAATTCGAGCTTTCTTT. The chain carries TRBV28 and TRBJ1-1, with 7 bases lining up with TRBD1. The CDR3 totals 13 residues. Germline CDR1 MDHEN, CDR2 SYDVKM. The junction had 10 bases not matched to a gene; V was cut back by 5 bases and J by 10 bases.

V is TRBV5-1 and J is TRBJ2-3; the match to TRBD2 covers 12 bases. The CDR3 covers 16 residues. V shed 7 bases, J shed 4 bases, and the junction held 10 bases outside the gene matches. The germline V gene has CDR1 SGHRS and CDR2 YFSETQ. The CDR3 DNA sequence: TGCGCCAGCCGGTACCACCTAGCGGGGGGGGCAGATACGCAGTATTTT. Residues: CASRYHLAGGADTQYF.

V is TRBV7-3 and J is TRBJ2-1; TRBD1 aligns across 7 bases. V trimming: 2 bases; J trimming: 7 bases; junction bases outside the gene matches: 5. The CDR3 totals 14 residues. The V gene's germline CDR1 is SGHTA and CDR2 FQGTGA. The CDR3 is CASSLGDRHNEQFF. CDR3 sequence (DNA): TGTGCCAGCAGCTTAGGGGACAGACATAATGAGCAGTTCTTC.

The rearrangement links TRBV28 to TRBJ2-5, with D possibly matching TRBD1 (6 bases). Germline V lookup: CDR1 MDHEN, CDR2 SYDVKM. The CDR3 length is 12 residues. V was shortened by 7 bases and J by 4 bases, with 10 bases between the two germline ends. CDR3 sequence: CASTQGRETQYF. CDR3 DNA sequence: TGTGCCAGCACGCAGGGGCGAGAGACCCAGTACTTC.

V gene TRBV29-1 combines with J gene TRBJ2-4; D gene uncertain. Per germline, CDR1 SQVTM and CDR2 ANQGSEA. This CDR3 has 13 residues. With 6 bases removed from V and 0 bases from J, the gap between germline ends came to 9 bases. The CDR3 sequence is CSVLGLAKNIQYF. DNA of the CDR3: TGCAGCGTGCTCGGCCTAGCCAAAAACATTCAGTACTTC.

V is TRBV19 and J is TRBJ2-1; D gene unclear. Trimming cost V 5 bases and J 0 bases, with 17 bases left between them. Germline-derived CDR1 and CDR2 are LNHDA and SQIVND (reference sequence). This CDR3 has 17 residues. In nucleotides, the CDR3 is TGTGCCAGTAGTGTCGAGAGGAAGTTGAGCTCCTACAATGAGCAGTTCTTC. Amino acids: CASSVERKLSSYNEQFF.

This sequence joins TRBV7-2 and TRBJ2-3; D not resolved. Germline assignment: CDR1 SGHTA and CDR2 FQGNSA. CDR3 size: 15 residues. V lost 4 bases and J lost 2, with 13 bases in between. The CDR3 is CASSSAPPHTDTQYF. DNA for the CDR3: TGTGCCAGCAGCTCCGCCCCACCACACACAGATACGCAGTATTTT.